The 21 T cell receptor beta chains presented below share a single source sample, sequenced in a study of T cells in Graves' hyperthyroidism and ophthalmopathy (dated by TCRdb to the late 2010s). The method behind the library was multiplex PCR. This sample was sequenced with an Illumina HiSeq 2000. The TCR beta CDR3 regions were amplified from RNA transcripts. The first round of RT-PCR for the TCR CDR3 was performed with the HTBI primer set and the Qiagen OneStep RT-PCR kit. Using fastp trimming at Q25 and MiXCR clonotype assembly, TCRdb reanalyzed the public sequencing data and kept in-frame beta chains. Each CDR3 protein appears once, grouped with its most common genes and DNA. The sample includes about 37,000 distinct CDR3 sequences, with around half observed a single time. The ten largest clones add up to about a sixth of the sample. The specimen sequenced was blood. Receptors originate from a man in his forties with Graves' ophthalmopathy.

The chain links TRBV20-1 to TRBJ2-5; 7 bases are shared with TRBD1. Germline-derived CDR1 and CDR2 are DFQATT and SNEGSKA (reference sequence). V trimming: 3 bases; J trimming: 9 bases; junction bases outside the gene matches: 13. This CDR3 spans 14 amino acids. CDR3 DNA: TGCAGTGCTAGTATTACAGGGGTTAATCAGCCCCAGTACTTC. Translating gives CSASITGVNQPQYF.

To note about this clonotype: Since the CDR3 does not end with the conserved phenylalanine or tryptophan, this likely comes from a read error. The DNA for the CDR3 is TGTACCAGTTCTCAGAACAGTCCTAACACTGAAGCTTTCTGT. Protein product: CTSSQNSPNTEAFC. J is TRBJ1-1 and V is TRBV5-5; D is undetermined. CDR1 SGHKS and CDR2 YYEKEE come from the germline V gene (reference sequence). CDR3 length: 14 amino acids.

The chain combines TRBV9 with TRBJ2-1, with no clear D. There are 12 residues in the CDR3. V lost 5 bases and J lost 3, with 6 bases in between. Germline V gene lookup returns CDR1 SGDLS and CDR2 YYNGEE. CDR3 region: CASRPSYNEQFF. The CDR3 nucleotides are TGTGCCAGCAGGCCTAGCTACAATGAGCAGTTCTTC.

The chain links TRBV20-1 to TRBJ1-1; D possibly corresponds to TRBD1 (5 bases). This CDR3 is built from 13 residues. From germline, CDR1 is DFQATT and CDR2 SNEGSKA (reference sequence). V lost 3 bases to trimming and J lost 3 bases, with 11 bases between them. The CDR3 region has the DNA TGCAGTGCTAGGGGGACGGGGTACACTGAAGCTTTCTTT. Translation gives CSARGTGYTEAFF.

This clonotype was counted many times. The chain carries TRBV4-1 and TRBJ1-3; the D gene is possibly TRBD1 (6 bases). The germline V and J ends were trimmed by 2 bases and 7 bases, with 9 bases remaining between them. CDR1 MGHRA and CDR2 YSYEKL come from the germline V gene. This CDR3 contains 13 residues. The CDR3 bases are TGCGCCAGCAGCCAAACTAGGGGGAACACCATATATTTT. Amino acids: CASSQTRGNTIYF.

This clonotype was observed a few times. The rearrangement uses TRBV18 and TRBJ1-5; the D gene is possibly TRBD1 (5 bases). This CDR3 is built from 14 residues. V dropped 4 bases and J dropped 7 bases, with 14 bases sitting between them. Germline CDR1 and CDR2: KGHSH and LQKENI. The CDR3 is CASSRGAKKQPQHF. Written as DNA, the CDR3 is TGTGCCAGCTCACGCGGGGCTAAGAAACAGCCCCAGCATTTT. The full variable domain, with the rest looked up from reference TRBV18 and TRBJ1-5, is NAGVMQNPRHLVRRRGQEARLRCSPMKGHSHVYWYRQLPEEGLKFMVYLQKENIIDESGMPKERFSAEFPKEGPSILRIQQVVRGDSAAYFCASSRGAKKQPQHFGDGTRLSIL.

Ten or more counts support this clonotype. The genes are TRBV12-3 or TRBV12-4 and TRBJ2-2; D possibly uses TRBD1 or TRBD2 (6 bases each). Trimming cost V 8 bases and J 0 bases, with 13 bases left between them. The CDR3 totals 15 residues. CDR3 coding DNA: TGTGCCAGCCGCCGGGGGCAGGCGAACACCGGGGAGCTGTTTTTT. This encodes CASRRGQANTGELFF.

As to this clonotype: One end of the junction varies from germline; a read error may be responsible. The V and J genes are TRBV5-1 and TRBJ2-7; D is perhaps TRBD2 (6 bases). The CDR3 has 14 residues. CDR1 and CDR2 (germline): SGHRS, YFSETQ. The CDR3 sequence: CAGSLEGSSYKQYF. The CDR3 DNA is TGCGCCGGCAGCTTGGAGGGCAGCTCCTACAAGCAGTACTTC. Full variable domain (remainder filled in from reference TRBV5-1 and TRBJ2-7): KAGVTQTPRYLIKTRGQQVTLSCSPISGHRSVSWYQQTPGQGLQFLFEYFSETQRNKGNFPGRFSGRQFSNSRSEMNVSTLELGDSALYLCAGSLEGSSYKQYFGPGTRLTVT.

About this clonotype: One junction end disagrees with the germline gene, perhaps due to a read error. This chain uses TRBV20-1 with TRBJ1-2; the D is unclear. Germline V gene sequence: CDR1 DFQATT, CDR2 SNEGSKA (reference sequence). There are 14 residues in the CDR3. The CDR3 loop reads CSARKTSGREAPHF. The CDR3 DNA is TGCAGTGCTAGAAAAACTAGCGGGAGGGAGGCACCACACTTC.

The chain combines TRBV18 with TRBJ1-1, with TRBD1 matching 7 bases. Looked up from germline, CDR1 is KGHSH and CDR2 is LQKENI. The CDR3 is made up of 13 amino acids. After removal of 2 bases from V and 4 bases from J, the junction contained 1 base not matched to a gene. CDR3: CASSPKGATEAFF. The DNA of the CDR3 is TGTGCCAGCTCACCAAAGGGGGCCACTGAAGCTTTCTTT.

By frequency in the sample, this clonotype is medium-sized. The rearrangement uses TRBV7-6 and TRBJ2-1; D is unclear. The CDR3 length is 13 residues. Germline values: CDR1 SGHVS, CDR2 FNYEAQ. V was clipped by 0 bases and J by 7 bases, with 7 bases between them. CDR3 protein: CASSLAEWNEQFF. Here the CDR3 DNA reads TGTGCCAGCAGCTTAGCGGAGTGGAATGAGCAGTTCTTC. Based on the CDR3 plus reference TRBV7-6 and TRBJ2-1, the full variable domain is GAGVSQSPRYKVTKRGQDVALRCDPISGHVSLYWYRQALGQGPEFLTYFNYEAQQDKSGLPNDRFSAERPEGSISTLTIQRTEQRDSAMYRCASSLAEWNEQFFGPGTRLTVL.

Worth noting for this clonotype: Mismatch with germline at one junction end may stem from a read error. The chain employs TRBV7-7 and TRBJ2-3, with D perhaps matching TRBD1 (5 bases). This CDR3 comprises 13 residues. The germline V gene has CDR1 SSHAT and CDR2 FNYEAQ (reference sequence). This CDR3 reads CASSLGAGDTQYF. CDR3 nucleotide sequence: TGTGCTAGCAGCTTAGGGGCAGGGGATACGCAGTATTTT.

Points on this clonotype: It may be a read error: a sequence one base away is much more abundant. The conserved closing phenylalanine or tryptophan is absent in this CDR3, likely reflecting a read error. V and J are TRBV18 and TRBJ1-1; D uncertain. Germline lookup yields CDR1 KGHSH and CDR2 LQKENI. This CDR3 is built from 14 residues. Trimming took off 6 bases at V and 6 bases at J, with 17 bases between the two ends. In nucleotides, the CDR3 is TGTGCCAGCTCCCTCAAGAAGGTGGGCGCTGAAGCTTTCTAT. Residues: CASSLKKVGAEAFY.

This clonotype has at least ten counts. This CDR3 reads CASSFSVNEQYF. The CDR3 bases are TGTGCCAGCAGTTTTTCAGTAAACGAGCAGTACTTC. The chain uses TRBV12-3 or TRBV12-4 and TRBJ2-7; D gene unclear. The CDR3 contains 12 residues. V gave up 3 bases and J gave up 5 bases, with 8 bases separating them.

This clonotype is medium-sized (0.01 to 0.1%) in the sample. The chain couples TRBV29-1 to TRBJ2-2; the D is unclear. Germline V gives CDR1 SQVTM, CDR2 ANQGSEA. The CDR3 totals 14 residues. Trimming pared 5 bases from V and 5 bases from J, leaving 15 bases between. CDR3 residues: CSVRPHDTTGELFF. The CDR3, as DNA: TGCAGCGTTCGCCCACATGACACGACCGGGGAGCTGTTTTTT.

This clonotype appeared a few times. A read error may explain this, as a much larger clone is one base away. The rearrangement uses TRBV6-1 and TRBJ2-5; TRBD1 matches at 8 bases. Trimming removed 0 bases from V and 5 bases from J; junction bases left unmatched: 14. The CDR3 extends over 18 amino acids. CDR1 MNHNS and CDR2 SASEGT come from the germline V gene. CDR3 nucleotides: TGTGCCAGCAGTGAAGCCCACCGGACCGGGACAGGAGGGGAGACCCAGTACTTC. Its protein is CASSEAHRTGTGGETQYF.

The chain is built from TRBV7-8 and TRBJ2-7, with 9 bases identical to TRBD2. Germline assignment: CDR1 SGHVS and CDR2 FQNEAQ. The CDR3 extends over 15 amino acids. The trim removed 7 bases at V and 6 bases at J, leaving 13 bases unmatched. CDR3 DNA: TGTGCCAGCAACGGAGCTAGCGGGGATGGGGGCGAGCAGTACTTC. Amino acids: CASNGASGDGGEQYF.

This chain links TRBV6-5 with TRBJ2-2, with 9 nucleotides matching TRBD1. The V and J ends lost 4 bases and 3 bases, in that order; junction bases with no gene match: 3. In germline, CDR1 is MNHEY, CDR2 SVGAGI. The CDR3 consists of 15 residues. CDR3 sequence reads: CASSFRDRDTGELFF. The CDR3 nucleotides are TGTGCCAGCAGTTTCCGGGACAGGGACACCGGGGAGCTGTTTTTT.

The sample holds one count of this clonotype. The chain has TRBV9 and TRBJ1-3; 7 bases are shared with TRBD1. This CDR3 spans 14 amino acids. Germline CDR1 is SGDLS and CDR2 is YYNGEE. V shed 0 bases, J shed 7 bases, and the junction held 4 bases outside the gene matches. The CDR3 region is CASSVGDSTNTIYF. The DNA for the CDR3 is TGTGCCAGCAGCGTAGGGGACAGCACCAACACCATATATTTT.

The chain recombines TRBV20-1 with TRBJ1-2; 7 positions agree with TRBD1. The CDR3 covers 15 residues. CDR1 is DFQATT, CDR2 SNEGSKA, per germline (reference sequence). Trimming took 1 base from V and 0 from J; bases not matched to a gene: 5. The CDR3 DNA is TGCAGTGCTAGAGGGGGGACAGCAACTAACTATGGCTACACCTTC. Amino acids: CSARGGTATNYGYTF.

J is TRBJ1-6 and V is TRBV9, with D tentatively TRBD1 (5 bases). Per the germline V gene, CDR1 is SGDLS and CDR2 is YYNGEE. Trimming removed 4 bases at V and 7 bases at J, with 12 bases between. The CDR3 covers 14 residues. The CDR3, as DNA: TGTGCCAGCAGCAACCGGGACGGAAATTCACCCCTCCACTTT. It encodes CASSNRDGNSPLHF. Looking up the rest from reference TRBV9 and TRBJ1-6 gives the full variable domain: DSGVTQTPKHLITATGQRVTLRCSPRSGDLSVYWYQQSLDQGLQFLIQYYNGEERAKGNILERFSAQQFPDLHSELNLSSLELGDSALYFCASSNRDGNSPLHFGNGTRLTVT.